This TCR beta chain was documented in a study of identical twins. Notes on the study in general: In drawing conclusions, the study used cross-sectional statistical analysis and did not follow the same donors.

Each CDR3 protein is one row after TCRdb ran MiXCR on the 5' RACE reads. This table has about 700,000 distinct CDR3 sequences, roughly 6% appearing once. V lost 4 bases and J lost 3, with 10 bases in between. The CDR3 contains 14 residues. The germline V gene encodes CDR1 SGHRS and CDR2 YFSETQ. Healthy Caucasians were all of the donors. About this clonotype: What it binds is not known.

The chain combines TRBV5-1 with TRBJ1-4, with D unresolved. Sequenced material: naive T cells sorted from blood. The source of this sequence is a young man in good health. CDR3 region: CASSPTYSNEKLFF. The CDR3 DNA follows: TGCGCCAGCAGCCCTACATACTCTAATGAAAAACTGTTTTTT.